This entry lists 30 T cell receptor beta chains sequenced from one sample in a study of tumor-infiltrating lymphocytes in primary liver carcinoma. For each extraction, RNA and DNA were obtained together from approximately 20-30 mg of unsorted bulk tissue. Reverse transcription of 500 to 650 ng total RNA with a constant-region primer produced TCR beta cDNA. TCR beta libraries came from three nested multiplex PCR rounds using slightly modified ARM-PCR. Rounds one and two of PCR, each of roughly 10 cycles, were primed with TRBV1-TRBV30 forward primers and a C-beta reverse primer. TCRdb re-analysed the multiplex PCR reads in MiXCR, keeping a single row per CDR3 protein. Of some 64,000 distinct CDR3 sequences listed, about 65% are singletons. What was sequenced was liver tumor tissue from sampling region 4. Subset given: tumor region T4, right-lateral pole. The source is a man in his forties with primary liver carcinoma and hepatitis B virus infection.

V gene TRBV14 combines with J gene TRBJ2-1; TRBD2 aligns across 11 bases. There are 16 residues in the CDR3. From germline, CDR1 is SGHDN and CDR2 FVKESK. The CDR3 DNA sequence: TGTGATAGCAGCCGTTCACTAGCGGGAGTCTACAATGAGCAGTTCTTC. This gives the protein CDSSRSLAGVYNEQFF.

Note on this clonotype: The junction shows a germline mismatch at one end, possibly a read error. The V and J genes are TRBV12-3 or TRBV12-4 and TRBJ1-2, with a possible D match to TRBD1 (5 bases). There are 13 residues in the CDR3. This chain's CDR3 is CPSIFRGSYGYTF. CDR3 coding DNA: TGTCCCAGCATTTTCCGGGGCTCATATGGCTACACCTTC.

The rearrangement joins TRBV30 to TRBJ1-1; the D gene is possibly TRBD1 (6 bases). The germline gives CDR1 GTSNPN, CDR2 SVGIG (reference sequence). V was clipped by 3 bases and J by 4 bases, with 12 bases between them. The CDR3 is made up of 13 amino acids. The CDR3 DNA is TGTGCCTGGAGAGGAGACAGGCGCACTGAAGCTTTCTTT. The encoded protein is CAWRGDRRTEAFF.

Turning to this clonotype: The junction differs from germline at one of its ends, possibly a read error. The chain recombines TRBV6-2 or TRBV6-3 with TRBJ2-5, with D hard to call. This CDR3 is 14 amino acids long. CDR1 MNHEY and CDR2 SVGEGT come from the germline V gene. This CDR3 is CVSNQRSGQETQYF. The CDR3 nucleotides read TGTGTCAGCAACCAACGTTCAGGTCAAGAGACTCAGTACTTC.

About this clonotype: The junction differs from germline at one of its ends, possibly a read error. This chain joins TRBV6-1 and TRBJ2-5; D perhaps matches TRBD1 (5 bases). CDR3 size: 15 residues. Germline V gene data show CDR1 as MNHNS and CDR2 as SASEGT. The CDR3 is CVSSYLLGPLETQYF. The CDR3 bases are TGTGTCAGCAGCTACCTCCTGGGGCCTCTAGAGACCCAGTACTTC.

On this clonotype itself: A much more abundant neighbour one base away suggests this may be a read error. This chain uses TRBV6-2 or TRBV6-3 with TRBJ2-7; 9 bases agree with TRBD1. CDR3 length equals 14 residues. Germline V gene data show CDR1 as MNHEY and CDR2 as SVGEGT. CDR3 amino acids: CANSLRTGEYEQYF. CDR3 DNA: TGTGCCAACAGTTTAAGGACAGGGGAGTACGAGCAGTACTTC.

Of note for this clonotype: At one end the junction does not follow the germline gene, possibly because of a read error. The rearrangement uses TRBV5-5 and TRBJ2-3; 9 positions agree with TRBD1. The CDR3 is 14 amino acids. Germline V gene sequence: CDR1 SGHKS, CDR2 YYEKEE (reference sequence). The CDR3 loop reads CASSYNRGPDTQYF. CDR3 DNA: TGTGCTAGCAGCTACAACAGGGGGCCAGATACGCAGTATTTT. Complete variable domain (other parts from reference TRBV5-5 and TRBJ2-3): DAGVTQSPTHLIKTRGQQVTLRCSPISGHKSVSWYQQVLGQGPQFIFQYYEKEERGRGNFPDRFSARQFPNYSSELNVNALLLGDSALYLCASSYNRGPDTQYFGPGTRLTVL.

In its sample, this clonotype was seen once. The conserved phenylalanine or tryptophan is not found at the CDR3 terminus, so this likely reflects a read error. The chain has TRBV11-2 and TRBJ2-7, with 8 bases identical to TRBD1. The V segment lost 6 bases and the J segment 2 bases; nucleotides outside the gene matches: 9. The CDR3 length is 15 residues. CDR1 and CDR2 from the germline V gene are SGHAT and FQNNGV. CDR3 protein: CASSQWTGRTYEQYL. The CDR3 bases are TGTGCCAGCAGTCAATGGACAGGGAGAACCTACGAGCAGTACTTA.

The chain carries TRBV4-3 and TRBJ2-1, with 9 bases aligning to TRBD2. CDR3 length: 16 residues. Trimming took 4 bases from V and 8 from J; bases not matched to a gene: 12. Germline V gives CDR1 LGHNA, CDR2 YSLEER. The CDR3 loop reads CASSRNVAGARDEQFF. CDR3 sequence (DNA): TGCGCCAGCAGCCGAAACGTAGCGGGAGCCAGAGATGAGCAGTTCTTC.

Regarding this clonotype: The junction does not match germline at one end; this may be a read error. The chain links TRBV11-2 to TRBJ2-7, with TRBD1 matching over 7 bases. The CDR3 has 15 amino acids. CDR1 SGHAT and CDR2 FQNNGV come from the germline V gene. CDR3 loop: CVSSEGTERTYEQYF. CDR3 coding DNA: TGTGTCAGCAGCGAAGGGACAGAGAGAACCTACGAGCAGTACTTC.

For this clonotype: Germline is not matched at one junction end, which may reflect a read error. The CDR3 DNA follows: TGTGCCAGCAGCTTTGAGGGAGTCTTGAACACCGGGGAGCTGTTATTT. Its translation: CASSFEGVLNTGELLF. The chain has TRBV7-8 and TRBJ2-2, with TRBD2 as a possible D gene (5 bases). The germline V gene encodes CDR1 SGHVS and CDR2 FQNEAQ. CDR3 length: 16 amino acids.

On this clonotype itself: Relative to the germline gene, one junction end is altered; a read error may explain this. V is TRBV11-2 and J is TRBJ2-3; D may correspond to TRBD1 or TRBD2 (5 bases each). Germline V gene sequence: CDR1 SGHAT, CDR2 FQNNGV. The CDR3 consists of 15 residues. The CDR3 nucleotides read TGTGCCAGCAGCGGAGTGGGGGTCAGCACAGGTACGCAGTATTTT. This gives the protein CASSGVGVSTGTQYF.

Worth noting for this clonotype: Mismatch with germline at one junction end may stem from a read error. The V call is TRBV6-5, the J call TRBJ2-7; TRBD2 matches at 9 bases. Germline V gene sequence: CDR1 MNHEY, CDR2 SVGAGI. The CDR3 consists of 15 residues. CDR3 bases: TGTGCCGGCAGTTGGGGCGGGAGGGACTTTGACGAGCAGTACTTC. Its translation: CAGSWGGRDFDEQYF.

This clonotype was detected ten times or more. The chain joins TRBV29-1 to TRBJ1-2, with D uncertain. Germline-derived CDR1 and CDR2 are SQVTM and ANQGSEA. The CDR3 is made up of 18 amino acids. V was shortened by 4 bases and J by 0 bases, with 24 bases between the two germline ends. This chain's CDR3 is CSVGAPAVTQVANYGYTF. The CDR3 nucleotides read TGCAGCGTTGGGGCACCAGCAGTAACTCAAGTGGCTAACTATGGCTACACCTTC. The full variable domain, its missing parts supplied by reference TRBV29-1 and TRBJ1-2, is SAVISQKPSRDICQRGTSLTIQCQVDSQVTMMFWYRQQPGQSLTLIATANQGSEATYESGFVIDKFPISRPNLTFSTLTVSNMSPEDSSIYLCSVGAPAVTQVANYGYTFGSGTRLTVV.

Note on this clonotype: One junction end disagrees with the germline gene, perhaps due to a read error. The genes are TRBV7-9 and TRBJ2-7; D call uncertain. The length of the CDR3 is 13 residues. Germline V gene data show CDR1 as SEHNR and CDR2 as FQNEAQ (reference sequence). The CDR3 DNA is TGTGCCAGCAGCTTAAATCAGGCTTACGAGCATTACTTC. Its protein is CASSLNQAYEHYF.

The V call is TRBV5-5, the J call TRBJ2-7; no firm D call. Germline CDR1 SGHKS, CDR2 YYEKEE (reference sequence). The CDR3 spans 15 residues. V was pared by 0 bases and J by 13 bases, with 23 bases between. The CDR3 sequence is CASSLADLRTYDQYF. DNA for the CDR3: TGTGCCAGCAGCTTGGCCGATTTGAGAACCTACGACCAATACTTC.

Concerning this clonotype: A read error is likely, as this CDR3 ends without the conserved phenylalanine or tryptophan. The V call is TRBV29-1, the J call TRBJ1-1; D gene uncertain. The CDR3 has 15 amino acids. The germline gives CDR1 SQVTM, CDR2 ANQGSEA. V gave up 7 bases and J gave up 0 bases, with 18 bases separating them. CDR3 bases: TGCAGCGCTCCCCCGGGTTGGGCAATGAACACTGAAGCTTTCCTT. Translating it yields CSAPPGWAMNTEAFL.

The table lists this clonotype with a count of one. V and J are TRBV5-1 and TRBJ2-3; D is possibly TRBD2 (6 bases). In germline, CDR1 is SGHRS, CDR2 YFSETQ. Between the trimmed V and J ends, which lost 10 bases and 0 bases, there was a span of 15 bases. The CDR3 runs 14 residues. Here the CDR3 reads CAGMAEGSTDTQYF. CDR3 nucleotide sequence: TGCGCCGGCATGGCGGAGGGGAGCACAGATACGCAGTATTTT.

Concerning this clonotype itself: Mismatch with germline at one junction end may stem from a read error. This chain connects TRBV28 to TRBJ2-7; D remains unclear. This CDR3 has 13 amino acids. Germline CDR1 MDHEN, CDR2 SYDVKM. CDR3 protein: CACSYYGSYKQYF. CDR3 sequence (DNA): TGTGCCTGCAGTTATTACGGTTCCTACAAGCAGTACTTC.

This clonotype was seen more than once but under ten times. The V and J genes are TRBV6-2 or TRBV6-3 and TRBJ2-1; TRBD1 agrees at 8 bases. Trimming removed 7 bases from V and 4 bases from J; junction bases left unmatched: 6. The CDR3 loop spans 14 amino acids. Germline V CDR1 and CDR2: MNHEY, SVGEGT. The CDR3, as DNA: TGTGCCAGCACCAGGGGGCTAACTTACAATGAGCAGTTCTTC. Translating it yields CASTRGLTYNEQFF.

A few counts support this clonotype. A read error is possible here, since a much larger clone lies one base away. V is TRBV5-1 and J is TRBJ2-1, with TRBD2 matching 7 bases. The CDR3 covers 15 residues. The V gene's germline CDR1 is SGHRS and CDR2 YFSETQ. The CDR3 nucleotides are TGCGCCAGCAGCTTGTGGCTAGCGGAATACAATGAGCAGTGCTTC. Encoded protein: CASSLWLAEYNEQCF.

Regarding this clonotype: The junction departs from germline at one end; a sequencing error may be responsible. The chain combines TRBV6-2 or TRBV6-3 with TRBJ2-2; D may be TRBD2 (5 bases). This CDR3 has 14 amino acids. Germline lookup yields CDR1 MNHEY and CDR2 SVGEGT. DNA of the CDR3: TGTACCAGCAGTTACATAGTTAACACCGGGGAGCTGTTGTTT. This codes for CTSSYIVNTGELLF.

About this clonotype itself: Likely a read error: the CDR3 ends without its conserved phenylalanine or tryptophan. It is unclear where the CDR3 begins or ends on the DNA, so no DNA is shown, and the CDR3 is as TCRdb lists it. This rearrangement joins TRBV11-2 to TRBJ2-7; the table's TRBD1 call for D was not verified on the DNA. The CDR3 sequence runs 15 residues, both termini included. The germline V gene encodes CDR1 SGHAT and CDR2 FQNNGV. The CDR3: CAISQGTGRTYEQYL.

For this clonotype: At one of its ends the junction is not consistent with the germline gene, which may arise from a read error. The gene calls are TRBV11-2 and TRBJ2-1, with TRBD2 identical over 8 bases. The length of the CDR3 is 17 residues. From germline, CDR1 is SGHAT and CDR2 FQNNGV. CDR3 amino acids: CASSSTYSGVSYNEQFF. The CDR3 DNA is TGCGCCAGCAGCTCCACTTATAGCGGGGTCTCCTACAATGAGCAGTTCTTC.

This chain uses TRBV12-3 or TRBV12-4 with TRBJ2-1; the D call may be TRBD1 or TRBD2 (5 bases each). V lost 3 bases to trimming and J lost 11 bases, with 17 bases between them. This CDR3 is built from 14 residues. The chain's CDR3 is CASSLGTAIYKQFF. The CDR3 DNA reads as TGTGCCAGCAGTTTGGGGACGGCTATATATAAGCAGTTCTTC.

In the case of this clonotype: This could be a read error, since a much larger clone is one nucleotide away. The chain is built from TRBV30 and TRBJ2-3; D is uncertain. The CDR3 runs to 11 residues. CDR1 and CDR2 (germline): GTSNPN, SVGIG (reference sequence). Trimming took 3 bases from V and 4 from J, leaving 5 bases between them. CDR3 region: CAWRGSDTQYF. CDR3 nucleotide sequence: TGTGCCTGGAGGGGCTCAGATACGCAGTATTTT.

Note on this clonotype: At one end, the junction sequence differs from germline, possibly due to a read error. The chain couples TRBV10-3 to TRBJ2-3; 7 bases are shared with TRBD2. The CDR3 sequence is 16 residues long. The germline V gene encodes CDR1 ENHRY and CDR2 SYGVKD. The CDR3: CAISESDKGGTDTQYF. CDR3 coding DNA: TGTGCCATCAGTGAGTCTGATAAGGGAGGGACGGATACGCAGTACTTT.

With respect to this clonotype: Because the CDR3 is missing its conserved closing phenylalanine or tryptophan, this is likely a read error. The rearrangement links TRBV5-1 to TRBJ2-7; 8 bases are shared with TRBD2. This CDR3 spans 13 amino acids. Losses at the gene ends were 8 bases for V and 1 base for J; bases not matched to a gene: 5. In germline, CDR1 is SGHRS, CDR2 YFSETQ. The CDR3 region is CASSTGGSYEQYL. The CDR3 DNA follows: TGCGCCAGTAGCACGGGGGGGTCCTACGAGCAGTACTTA.

Worth noting for this clonotype: This may arise from a read error, as a much more abundant clone is one base away. CDR3 DNA sequence: TGTGCCAGCAGCTTGGCACAGAAAGGGGCTGAAGCTTTCTTT. Translation gives CASSLAQKGAEAFF. The chain carries TRBV5-6 and TRBJ1-1, with a possible D match to TRBD1 (5 bases). Germline loops: CDR1 SGHDT, CDR2 YYEEEE. V was cut by 0 bases and J by 6 bases, with 12 bases left in between. The CDR3 contains 14 residues.

Comment on this clonotype: Since no conserved phenylalanine or tryptophan closes the CDR3, a read error is the likely cause. The rearrangement links TRBV4-3 to TRBJ2-7; D call uncertain. Germline V CDR1 and CDR2: LGHNA, YSLEER. This CDR3 is 13 amino acids long. The DNA for the CDR3 is TGCGCCAGCACCCAAGATCTACCCTACGAGCAGTACCTC. This sequence encodes CASTQDLPYEQYL.